This T cell receptor (beta chain) emerged from a study of beta chain features in type 1 diabetes. Study-wide results and limits: Patients showed naive, central memory and Treg TCRB repertoires that appeared more similar than those of healthy donors.

This clone was counted only a few times. The target antigen is unknown. TCRB transcripts that were expressed got sequenced, as all of the isolated RNA had been reverse transcribed. Method: immunoSEQ multiplex PCR; TCRdb's copy keeps in-frame clones and lacks some. This sample carries a few hundred thousand clones, 25% to 35% of them seen once, and the ten largest clones take around 0.065%. Trimming left V 3 bases short and J 0 bases short, with 9 bases between. CDR3 length: 16 residues. Per germline, CDR1 SGHDN and CDR2 FVKESK. One heparinised draw of blood, averaging about 116 mL, came from each donor. A CD45RO/CCR7/CD25/CD127/CD95/CD27 panel sorted naive, central memory, regulatory and stem cell-like memory CD4+ cells.

Sequenced input: naive CD4+ T cells from blood. The genes are TRBV14 and TRBJ2-6, with D unresolved. This sequence was found in a man in his late teens or twenties in good health. As DNA, the CDR3 is TGTGCCAGCAGCCAGTCACGGGCCTCTGGGGCCAACGTCCTGACTTTC. Translated, it gives CASSQSRASGANVLTF.